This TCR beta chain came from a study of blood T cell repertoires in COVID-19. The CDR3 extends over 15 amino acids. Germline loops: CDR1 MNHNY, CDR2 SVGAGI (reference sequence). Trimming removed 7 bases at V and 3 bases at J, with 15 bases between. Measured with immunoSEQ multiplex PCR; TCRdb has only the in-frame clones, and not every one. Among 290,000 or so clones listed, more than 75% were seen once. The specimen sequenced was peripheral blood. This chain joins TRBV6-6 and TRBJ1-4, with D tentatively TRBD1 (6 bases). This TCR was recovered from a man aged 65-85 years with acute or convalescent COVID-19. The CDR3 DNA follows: TGTGCCAGCACCCTTCGAGGGGGTTCTAATGAAAAACTGTTTTTT. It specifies CASTLRGGSNEKLFF.